Given below is one T cell receptor (beta chain) in context. Its antigen is currently unknown. Trimming shortened V by 3 bases and J by 1 base, and 18 bases separated the two germline ends. In germline, CDR1 is SGHNT, CDR2 YYREEE (reference sequence). The CDR3 sequence is 17 residues long. The data were taken from a study of human T cells and chemical hapten exposure. On the study more broadly: Yields of TCR per sample differed, chiefly owing to small differences in pooled library volume. Points from the study as a whole: TCRs at high frequency, those above 1 in 1000, did not change with DPC sensitization.

Each cDNA molecule in the library carried unique molecular identifiers. Original analysis: Sample TCR totals centred on a median of approximately 96,000, ranging roughly 23,224 to 690,600. TCRdb ran MiXCR on the RACE reads and lists one entry per CDR3 protein. The V and J calls reflect TCRdb's pipeline rather than the authors' work. Among more than 60,000 distinct CDR3 sequences, 8.6% were seen once, and the ten largest hold over 1.5%. Regarding time point: healthy volunteer bleed at 6 weeks. The study extracted total RNA from unfractionated whole blood. The clonotype originates from a male donor in good health. Some clones in this sample may be carry-over from other donors' samples. Sequences were obtained from whole blood. The V and J genes are TRBV5-4 and TRBJ2-3; TRBD2 might be the D (5 bases). The CDR3 loop is CASSSTARGLGTDTQYF. CDR3 sequence (DNA): TGTGCCAGCAGCTCGACCGCACGAGGGCTCGGCACAGATACGCAGTATTTT.